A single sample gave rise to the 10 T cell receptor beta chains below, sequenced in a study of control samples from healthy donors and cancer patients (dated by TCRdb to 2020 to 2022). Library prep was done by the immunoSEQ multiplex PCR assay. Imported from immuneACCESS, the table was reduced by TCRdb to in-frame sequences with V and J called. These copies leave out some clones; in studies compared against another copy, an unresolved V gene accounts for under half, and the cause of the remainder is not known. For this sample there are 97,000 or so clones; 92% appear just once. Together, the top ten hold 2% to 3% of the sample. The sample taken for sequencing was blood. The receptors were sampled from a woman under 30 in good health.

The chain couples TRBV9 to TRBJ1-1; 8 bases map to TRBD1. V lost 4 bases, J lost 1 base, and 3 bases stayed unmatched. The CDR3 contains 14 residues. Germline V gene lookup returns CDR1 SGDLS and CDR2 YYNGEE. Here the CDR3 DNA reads TGTGCCAGCAGCCGACAGGGGTGGAACACTGAAGCTTTCTTT. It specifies CASSRQGWNTEAFF.

CDR3 loop: CASRDWSTDTQYF. The CDR3 DNA reads as TGTGCCAGCAGGGACTGGAGCACAGATACGCAGTATTTT. The rearrangement uses TRBV27 and TRBJ2-3; D perhaps matches TRBD2 (5 bases). The CDR3 sequence is 13 residues long. The V gene's germline CDR1 is MNHEY and CDR2 SMNVEV (reference sequence). With 6 bases removed from V and 0 bases from J, the gap between germline ends came to 7 bases.

The CDR3 DNA follows: TGTGCCAGTAGTATACAGGTAGATCAGCCCCAGCATTTT. It codes for CASSIQVDQPQHF. This chain connects TRBV19 to TRBJ1-5; D ambiguous. This CDR3 is 13 amino acids long. Germline loops: CDR1 LNHDA, CDR2 SQIVND (reference sequence). V lost 2 bases, J lost 5 bases, and 7 bases lay in between.

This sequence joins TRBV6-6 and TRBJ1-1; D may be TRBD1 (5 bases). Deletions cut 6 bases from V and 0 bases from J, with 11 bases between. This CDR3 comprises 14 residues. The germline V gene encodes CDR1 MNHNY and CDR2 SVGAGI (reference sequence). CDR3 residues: CASSPLTVNTEAFF. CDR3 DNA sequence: TGTGCCAGCAGCCCGCTGACAGTGAACACTGAAGCTTTCTTT.

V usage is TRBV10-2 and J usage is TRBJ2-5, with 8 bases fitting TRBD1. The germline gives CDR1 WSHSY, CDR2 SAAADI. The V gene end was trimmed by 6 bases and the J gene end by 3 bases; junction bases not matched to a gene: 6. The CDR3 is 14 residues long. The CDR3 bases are TGCGCCAGCAGCCCGACAGGGGTTGAAGAGACCCAGTACTTC. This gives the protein CASSPTGVEETQYF.

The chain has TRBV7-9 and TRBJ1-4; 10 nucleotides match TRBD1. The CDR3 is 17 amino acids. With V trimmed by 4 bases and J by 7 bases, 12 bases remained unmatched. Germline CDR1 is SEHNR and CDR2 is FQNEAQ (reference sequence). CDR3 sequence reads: CASSSITDRGRSEKLFF. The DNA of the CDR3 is TGTGCCAGCAGCTCGATTACAGACAGGGGGCGGAGTGAAAAACTGTTTTTT.

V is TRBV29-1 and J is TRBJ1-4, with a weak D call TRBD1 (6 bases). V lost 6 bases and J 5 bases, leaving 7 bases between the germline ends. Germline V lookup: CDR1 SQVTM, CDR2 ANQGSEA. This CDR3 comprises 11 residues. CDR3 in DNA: TGCAGCGTGCAGGGGAATGAAAAACTGTTTTTT. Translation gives CSVQGNEKLFF.

CDR3: CASSEATGLGGKLFF. The CDR3 DNA is TGTGCCAGCAGCGAAGCGACAGGACTCGGGGGAAAACTGTTTTTT. The chain couples TRBV7-9 to TRBJ1-4, with D maybe TRBD1 (6 bases). Trimming left V 5 bases short and J 10 bases short, with 20 bases between. This CDR3 contains 15 residues. The germline V gene encodes CDR1 SEHNR and CDR2 FQNEAQ (reference sequence).

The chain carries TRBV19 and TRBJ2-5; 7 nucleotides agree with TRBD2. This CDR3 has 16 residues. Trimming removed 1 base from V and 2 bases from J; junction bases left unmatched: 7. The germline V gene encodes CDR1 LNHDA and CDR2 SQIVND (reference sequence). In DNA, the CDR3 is TGTGCCAGTAGTATAGGGGGCGGGCGGGGGCAAGAGACCCAGTACTTC. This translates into CASSIGGGRGQETQYF.

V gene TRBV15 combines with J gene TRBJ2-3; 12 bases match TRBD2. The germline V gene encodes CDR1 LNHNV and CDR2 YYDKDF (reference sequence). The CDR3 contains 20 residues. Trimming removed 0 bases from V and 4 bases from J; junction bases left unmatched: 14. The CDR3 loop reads CATSRDSRLAGELVADTQYF. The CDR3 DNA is TGTGCCACCAGCAGAGATTCCAGACTAGCGGGGGAACTCGTAGCAGATACGCAGTATTTT.